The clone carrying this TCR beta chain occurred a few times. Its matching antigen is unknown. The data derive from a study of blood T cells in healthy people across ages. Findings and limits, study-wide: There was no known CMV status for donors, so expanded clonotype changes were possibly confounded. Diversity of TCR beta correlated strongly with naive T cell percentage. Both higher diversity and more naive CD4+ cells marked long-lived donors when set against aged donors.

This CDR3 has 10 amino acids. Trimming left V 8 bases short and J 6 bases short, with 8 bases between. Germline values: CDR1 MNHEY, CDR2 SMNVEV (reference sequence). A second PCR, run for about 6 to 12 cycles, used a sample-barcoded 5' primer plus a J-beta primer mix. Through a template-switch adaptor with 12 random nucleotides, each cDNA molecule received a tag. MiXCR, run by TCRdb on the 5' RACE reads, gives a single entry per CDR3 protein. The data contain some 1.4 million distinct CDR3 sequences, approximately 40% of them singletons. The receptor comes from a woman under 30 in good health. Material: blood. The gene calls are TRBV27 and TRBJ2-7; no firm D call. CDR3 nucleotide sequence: TGTGCCAGCGAAACAGCCGAGCAGTACTTC. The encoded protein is CASETAEQYF.